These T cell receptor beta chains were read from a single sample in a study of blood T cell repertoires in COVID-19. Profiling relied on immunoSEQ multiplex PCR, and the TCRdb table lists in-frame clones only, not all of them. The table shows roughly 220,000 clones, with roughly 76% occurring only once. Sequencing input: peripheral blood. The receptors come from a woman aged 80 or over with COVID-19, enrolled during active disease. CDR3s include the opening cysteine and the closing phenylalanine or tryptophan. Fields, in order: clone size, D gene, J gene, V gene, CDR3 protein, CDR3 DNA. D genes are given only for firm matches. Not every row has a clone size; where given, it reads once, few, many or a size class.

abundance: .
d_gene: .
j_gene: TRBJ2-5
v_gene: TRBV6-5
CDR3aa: CASSATGSDGETQYF
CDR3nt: TGTGCCAGCAGCGCAACCGGCAGCGACGGGGAGACCCAGTACTTC

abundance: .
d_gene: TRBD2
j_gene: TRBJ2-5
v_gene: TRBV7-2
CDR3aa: CASSLRTSGRGETQYF
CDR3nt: TGTGCCAGCAGCCTGCGGACTAGCGGGAGGGGAGAGACCCAGTACTTC

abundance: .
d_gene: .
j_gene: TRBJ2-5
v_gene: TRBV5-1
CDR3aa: CASSLAAQTKIQETQYF
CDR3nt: TGCGCCAGCAGCTTGGCGGCACAGACAAAAATCCAAGAGACCCAGTACTTC

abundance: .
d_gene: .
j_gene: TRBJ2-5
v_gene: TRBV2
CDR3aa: CASTLLGRPYQETQYF
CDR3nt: TGTGCCAGCACCCTTTTGGGCAGGCCGTACCAAGAGACCCAGTACTTC

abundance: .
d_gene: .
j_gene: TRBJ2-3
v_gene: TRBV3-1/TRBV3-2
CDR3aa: CASSQAGASTDTQYF
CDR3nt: TGTGCCAGCAGCCAAGCTGGGGCGAGCACAGATACGCAGTATTTT

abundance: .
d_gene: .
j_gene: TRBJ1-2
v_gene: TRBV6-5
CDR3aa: CASRASQGNNYGYTF
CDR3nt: TGTGCCAGCAGGGCGTCACAGGGTAATAACTATGGCTACACCTTC

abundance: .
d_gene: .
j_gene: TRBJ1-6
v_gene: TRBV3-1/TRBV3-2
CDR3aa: CASSQSRGQHSPLHF
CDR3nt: TGTGCCAGCAGCCAAAGTAGAGGACAGCATTCACCCCTCCACTTT

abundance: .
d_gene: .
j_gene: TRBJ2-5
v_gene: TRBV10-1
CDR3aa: CASPNYQETQYF
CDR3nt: TGCGCCAGCCCTAACTATCAAGAGACCCAGTACTTC

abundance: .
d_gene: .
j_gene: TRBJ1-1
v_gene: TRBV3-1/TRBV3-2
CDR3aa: CASSSRGQAFF
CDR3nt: TGTGCCAGCAGCTCACGGGGTCAAGCTTTCTTT

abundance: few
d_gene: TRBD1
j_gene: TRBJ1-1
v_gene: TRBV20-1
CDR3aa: CSASMGTGYFF
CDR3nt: TGCAGTGCTAGTATGGGGACAGGTTATTTCTTT

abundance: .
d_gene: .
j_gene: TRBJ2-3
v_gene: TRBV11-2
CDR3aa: CASSSARVEADTQYF
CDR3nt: TGTGCCAGCAGCTCAGCCAGGGTTGAGGCAGATACGCAGTATTTT

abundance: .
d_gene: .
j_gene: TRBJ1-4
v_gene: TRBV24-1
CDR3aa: CATSDRSEARNDYEKLFF
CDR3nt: TGTGCCACCAGTGACCGCTCAGAGGCACGGAACGACTATGAAAAACTGTTTTTT

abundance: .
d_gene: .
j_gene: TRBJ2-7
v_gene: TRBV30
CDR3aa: CAWSPVEGREQYF
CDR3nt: TGTGCCTGGAGCCCCGTTGAGGGCCGCGAGCAGTACTTC

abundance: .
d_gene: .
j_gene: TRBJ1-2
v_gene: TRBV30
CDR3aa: CAWSVRGGRYGYTF
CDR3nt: TGTGCCTGGAGTGTAAGGGGGGGAAGGTATGGCTACACCTTC

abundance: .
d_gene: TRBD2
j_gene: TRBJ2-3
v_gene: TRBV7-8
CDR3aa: CASSSAGGRDTQYF
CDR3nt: TGTGCCAGCAGCTCGGCGGGGGGGAGAGATACGCAGTATTTT

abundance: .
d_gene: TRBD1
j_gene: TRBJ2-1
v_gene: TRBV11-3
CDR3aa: CASSLGQGSYNEQFF
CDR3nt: TGTGCCAGCAGCTTAGGACAGGGGTCCTACAATGAGCAGTTCTTC

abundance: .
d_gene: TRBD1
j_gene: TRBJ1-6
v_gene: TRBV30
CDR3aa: CAWGDRAMSPLHF
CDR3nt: TGTGCCTGGGGTGACAGGGCTATGTCACCCCTCCACTTT

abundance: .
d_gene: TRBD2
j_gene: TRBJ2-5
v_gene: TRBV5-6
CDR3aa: CASSLSYRGLTSGEETQYF
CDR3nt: TGTGCCAGCAGCTTGTCCTACAGGGGGTTAACTAGCGGGGAAGAGACCCAGTACTTC

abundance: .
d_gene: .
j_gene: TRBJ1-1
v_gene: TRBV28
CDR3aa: CASSRGWTEAFF
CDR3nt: TGTGCCAGCAGCCGAGGGTGGACTGAAGCTTTCTTT

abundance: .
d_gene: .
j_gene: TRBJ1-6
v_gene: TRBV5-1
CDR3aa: CASSLVGFTSSYNSPLHF
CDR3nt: TGCGCCAGCAGCTTGGTAGGGTTTACTAGCTCCTATAATTCACCCCTCCACTTT

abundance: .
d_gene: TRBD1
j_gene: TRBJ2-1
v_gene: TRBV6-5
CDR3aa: CASSPDRGVNNEQFF
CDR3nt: TGTGCCAGCAGTCCTGACAGGGGGGTCAACAATGAGCAGTTCTTC

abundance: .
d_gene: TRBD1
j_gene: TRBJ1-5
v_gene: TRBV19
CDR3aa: CASSPDRENQPQHF
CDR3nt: TGTGCCAGTAGTCCGGACAGGGAAAATCAGCCCCAGCATTTT

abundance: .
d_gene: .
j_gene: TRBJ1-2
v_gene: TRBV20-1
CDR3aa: CSAREDYGYTF
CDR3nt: TGCAGTGCTAGGGAGGACTATGGCTACACCTTC